The 4 T cell receptor beta chains given below trace back to one sample, sequenced in a study of early T cells in non-severe SARS-CoV-2 infection. TCRdb processed the 5' RACE reads anew with MiXCR; each CDR3 protein has one entry. The sample has 30,000 or so distinct CDR3 sequences; about 4.5% are singletons. Sequenced sample: whole blood. The origin of the receptors is an adult who was a healthcare worker with PCR-confirmed SARS-CoV-2 infection or an uninfected control (not recorded which).

This clonotype was observed many times. The J gene is TRBJ2-7, the V gene TRBV20-1; 7 nucleotides line up with TRBD1. This CDR3 has 12 residues. Germline V gene sequence: CDR1 DFQATT, CDR2 SNEGSKA (reference sequence). Trimming at V came to 6 bases and at J to 3 bases, leaving 5 bases not matched to a gene. CDR3 in amino acids: CSARDRNYEQYF. DNA for the CDR3: TGCAGTGCCCGGGACAGAAACTACGAGCAGTACTTC.

In its sample, this clonotype was seen a few times. The CDR3 here is CASSLSRLLQETQYF. CDR3 coding DNA: TGCGCCAGCAGCTTGAGCAGATTACTACAAGAGACCCAGTACTTC. J is TRBJ2-5 and V is TRBV5-1; no firm D call. Germline lookup yields CDR1 SGHRS and CDR2 YFSETQ. This CDR3 has 15 residues. V lost 1 base to trimming and J lost 2 bases, with 12 bases between them.

This clonotype showed up many times. V and J are TRBV6-6 and TRBJ1-1; D possibly corresponds to TRBD1 (6 bases). Germline-derived CDR1 and CDR2 are MNHNY and SVGAGI (reference sequence). This CDR3 spans 11 amino acids. Trimming cost V 2 bases and J 11 bases, with 9 bases left between them. CDR3 nucleotides: TGTGCCAGCAGTTACAACAGGGAGGCTTTCTTT. Translating it yields CASSYNREAFF.

This clonotype has at least ten counts. The rearrangement links TRBV10-3 to TRBJ1-1; D perhaps matches TRBD1 (5 bases). Germline CDR1 reads ENHRY; CDR2 reads SYGVKD. Trimming pared 7 bases from V and 4 bases from J, leaving 25 bases between. The CDR3 has 17 amino acids. As DNA, the CDR3 is TGTGCCATCACGAAGAATCCGGGGGGGATGGATGGCACTGAAGCTTTCTTT. It encodes CAITKNPGGMDGTEAFF.